The 30 T cell receptor beta chains in this list originate from one sample, sequenced in a study of cytotoxic CD8 clonotypes in ibrutinib-treated CLL. Profiled with immunoSEQ multiplex PCR; TCRdb holds only in-frame clones, not every one. The sample has around 140,000 clones; around 84% are singletons. Sequenced material: PBMCs, taken after 36 months of ibrutinib treatment. These receptors came from a human donor with chronic lymphocytic leukemia.

The chain carries TRBV2 and TRBJ2-7; 7 nucleotides agree with TRBD2. Germline CDR1 is SNHLY and CDR2 is FYNNEI. V lost 6 bases to trimming and J lost 6 bases; unmatched junction nucleotides: 5. This CDR3 region has 12 residues. The CDR3 reads CASRRTSPEQYF. The CDR3 nucleotides are TGTGCCAGCAGACGGACTAGTCCCGAGCAGTACTTC.

This chain links TRBV2 with TRBJ2-5, with 7 bases matching TRBD1. This CDR3 contains 14 residues. CDR1 SNHLY and CDR2 FYNNEI come from the germline V gene. Losses at the gene ends were 9 bases for V and 0 bases for J; bases not matched to a gene: 7. CDR3 sequence: CASIQGVNQETQYF. Here the CDR3 DNA reads TGTGCCAGTATCCAGGGGGTGAACCAAGAGACCCAGTACTTC.

The sample holds a few counts of this clone. The chain combines TRBV29-1 with TRBJ1-2; TRBD1 is a possible D gene (5 bases). V shed 1 base and J shed 8 bases, with 11 bases lying between them. Germline-derived CDR1 and CDR2 are SQVTM and ANQGSEA. The CDR3 runs 12 residues. The CDR3 coding sequence is TGCAGCGTTGAAGGTCCCCAGGGAGGCTACACCTTC. Translated: CSVEGPQGGYTF.

This chain connects TRBV4-2 to TRBJ1-4; the match to TRBD1 covers 7 bases. Per the germline V gene, CDR1 is LGHNA and CDR2 is YNFKEQ. The V segment lost 1 base and the J segment 7 bases; nucleotides outside the gene matches: 0. The CDR3 has 13 residues. CDR3 nucleotide sequence: TGTGCCAGCAGCCAAGGGGACAGTGAAAAACTGTTTTTT. Encoded protein: CASSQGDSEKLFF.

As DNA, the CDR3 is TGTGCCAGCAGTCAGACATATAACTATGGCTACACCTTC. This sequence encodes CASSQTYNYGYTF. The chain employs TRBV6-1 and TRBJ1-2, with D hard to call. The CDR3 covers 13 residues. Trimming shortened V by 5 bases and J by 1 base, and 8 bases separated the two germline ends. The germline V gene has CDR1 MNHNS and CDR2 SASEGT.

This chain links TRBV4-1 with TRBJ2-5, with 8 bases matching TRBD2. CDR3 size: 16 residues. The J segment lost 5 bases and the V segment lost 6 bases, leaving 14 bases of the junction unmatched. CDR1 is MGHRA, CDR2 YSYEKL, per germline. The CDR3 spells CASSRGRGGPWETQYF. Written as DNA, the CDR3 is TGCGCCAGCAGTCGAGGCCGGGGGGGCCCTTGGGAGACCCAGTACTTC.

This chain connects TRBV7-9 to TRBJ1-5; TRBD1 matches 9 bases. The germline V gene encodes CDR1 SEHNR and CDR2 FQNEAQ (reference sequence). V shed 4 bases, J shed 4 bases, and the junction held 11 bases outside the gene matches. The CDR3 has 17 amino acids. CDR3 nucleotides: TGTGCCAGCAGCTGGGGCCGAGACAGGGGGTGGAATCAGCCCCAGCATTTT. Translating it yields CASSWGRDRGWNQPQHF.

In its sample, this clone was seen once. The V and J genes are TRBV5-1 and TRBJ2-3, with D perhaps being TRBD1 or TRBD2 (6 bases each). The CDR3 runs 15 residues. V was clipped by 3 bases and J by 3 bases, with 14 bases between them. Germline V gene lookup returns CDR1 SGHRS and CDR2 YFSETQ. For the CDR3, the DNA is TGCGCCAGCAGCTCTTCCGGGGGCCGGACAGATACGCAGTATTTT. It translates to CASSSSGGRTDTQYF. Based on the CDR3 plus reference TRBV5-1 and TRBJ2-3, the full variable domain is KAGVTQTPRYLIKTRGQQVTLSCSPISGHRSVSWYQQTPGQGLQFLFEYFSETQRNKGNFPGRFSGRQFSNSRSEMNVSTLELGDSALYLCASSSSGGRTDTQYFGPGTRLTVL.

The chain is built from TRBV4-2 and TRBJ2-6; D may match TRBD1 or TRBD2 (5 bases each). The CDR3 length is 16 residues. Trimming took 0 bases from V and 4 from J, leaving 10 bases between them. Germline V lookup: CDR1 LGHNA, CDR2 YNFKEQ. CDR3 in amino acids: CASSQEEGTGANVLTF. In DNA, the CDR3 is TGTGCCAGCAGCCAAGAAGAGGGGACCGGGGCCAACGTCCTGACTTTC.

The rearrangement links TRBV7-2 to TRBJ2-7; a weak D match, TRBD2 (6 bases). The CDR3 sequence is 14 residues long. V was clipped by 3 bases and J by 3 bases, with 12 bases between them. Germline V lookup: CDR1 SGHTA, CDR2 FQGNSA. CDR3 DNA sequence: TGTGCCAGCAGCTTTACCGGGACTTACTACGAGCAGTACTTC. As protein: CASSFTGTYYEQYF.

The rearrangement joins TRBV6-1 to TRBJ1-1; D is unclear. Deletions cut 2 bases from V and 3 bases from J, with 13 bases between. Germline values: CDR1 MNHNS, CDR2 SASEGT. The CDR3 consists of 15 residues. The CDR3 nucleotides are TGTGCCAGCAGTGAACCAACAGAGAGATACACTGAAGCTTTCTTT. Translating it yields CASSEPTERYTEAFF.

The chain employs TRBV5-1 and TRBJ2-7, with a tentative D call TRBD2 (6 bases). The V and J ends lost 3 bases and 7 bases respectively, with 14 bases between them. Germline-derived CDR1 and CDR2 are SGHRS and YFSETQ. The CDR3 has 13 amino acids. This CDR3 is CASSWGDGAEQYF. CDR3 sequence (DNA): TGCGCCAGCAGCTGGGGGGATGGTGCAGAGCAGTACTTC.

In its sample, this clone was seen once. This chain links TRBV10-1 with TRBJ2-4, with 10 bases that match TRBD2. CDR3 length: 18 residues. Germline CDR1 reads WNHNN; CDR2 reads SYGVQD (reference sequence). Losses at the gene ends were 1 base for V and 3 bases for J; bases not matched to a gene: 9. The CDR3 reads CASSELLAGAQLKNIQYF. The DNA for the CDR3 is TGCGCCAGCAGTGAGTTGCTAGCGGGGGCCCAACTCAAAAACATTCAGTACTTC.

The V call is TRBV2, the J call TRBJ2-7, with 10 bases that match TRBD1. The CDR3 spans 14 residues. The V and J ends lost 5 bases and 4 bases, in that order; junction bases with no gene match: 5. Germline V gene data show CDR1 as SNHLY and CDR2 as FYNNEI. CDR3 coding DNA: TGTGCCAGCAGTCCGGACAGGGGGTGGTACGAGCAGTACTTC. Protein sequence: CASSPDRGWYEQYF.

The DNA of the CDR3 is TGTGCCAGCACTCAGAAGCAGGGAAGGGACGAGCAGTACTTC. Its protein is CASTQKQGRDEQYF. The V gene is TRBV28, the J gene TRBJ2-7; D is perhaps TRBD1 (5 bases). The CDR3 has 14 amino acids. From germline, CDR1 is MDHEN and CDR2 SYDVKM. Trimming took 7 bases from V and 5 from J, leaving 18 bases between them.

The chain combines TRBV6-5 with TRBJ2-7, with D uncertain. The CDR3 has 14 amino acids. Trimming stripped 6 bases from V and 1 base from J, with 13 bases between. From germline, CDR1 is MNHEY and CDR2 SVGAGI. The CDR3 nucleotides read TGTGCCAGCAGGGTTTCGGCCCCATCCTACGAGCAGTACTTC. Its protein product is CASRVSAPSYEQYF.

The chain joins TRBV14 to TRBJ1-2, with 8 bases fitting TRBD1. Germline CDR1 is SGHDN and CDR2 is FVKESK. The CDR3 runs 16 residues. Unmatched junction bases numbered 12, after V lost 1 base and J lost 8 bases. The DNA of the CDR3 is TGTGCCAGCAGCCAAGGACGCCTTGGACAGGGCGGCGGCTACACCTTC. Residues: CASSQGRLGQGGGYTF.

The V and J genes are TRBV6-6 and TRBJ2-5; no firm D call. The germline V gene encodes CDR1 MNHNY and CDR2 SVGAGI (reference sequence). Trimming removed 2 bases from V and 5 bases from J, with 6 bases in between. The CDR3 consists of 12 residues. Here the CDR3 reads CASSYPPETQYF. CDR3 DNA: TGTGCCAGCAGTTACCCCCCGGAGACCCAGTACTTC.

The chain is built from TRBV7-9 and TRBJ2-7; 10 bases are shared with TRBD1. With V trimmed by 3 bases and J by 7 bases, 6 bases remained unmatched. The germline CDR1 and CDR2 sequences are SEHNR and FQNEAQ (reference sequence). The CDR3 is 14 amino acids. In nucleotides, the CDR3 is TGTGCCAGCAGCTTGGCCGGGACAGGGGTTGAGCAGTACTTC. This codes for CASSLAGTGVEQYF.

The genes are TRBV28 and TRBJ1-2, with D unclear. Per germline, CDR1 MDHEN and CDR2 SYDVKM. The CDR3 length is 13 residues. V gave up 8 bases and J gave up 1 base, with 11 bases separating them. The CDR3 sequence is CASAGTYNYGYTF. The CDR3 region has the DNA TGTGCCAGCGCGGGAACCTATAACTATGGCTACACCTTC.

This chain joins TRBV10-3 and TRBJ2-7; a weak D match, TRBD1 (5 bases). From germline, CDR1 is ENHRY and CDR2 SYGVKD. Trimming cost V 6 bases and J 1 base, with 13 bases left between them. The CDR3 sequence is 14 residues long. The DNA for the CDR3 is TGTGCCATCAGGAGTACAGGCCAATCCTACGAGCAGTACTTC. As protein: CAIRSTGQSYEQYF.

The rearrangement links TRBV5-1 to TRBJ2-7, with TRBD1 matching 8 bases. The V gene's germline CDR1 is SGHRS and CDR2 YFSETQ. J was trimmed by 4 bases and V by 4 bases; bases with no gene match: 10. CDR3 length: 15 amino acids. The CDR3 loop is CASSVRQGLRYEQYF. CDR3 in DNA: TGCGCCAGCAGCGTACGACAGGGGTTAAGGTACGAGCAGTACTTC. The whole variable domain, remainder taken from reference TRBV5-1 and TRBJ2-7, is KAGVTQTPRYLIKTRGQQVTLSCSPISGHRSVSWYQQTPGQGLQFLFEYFSETQRNKGNFPGRFSGRQFSNSRSEMNVSTLELGDSALYLCASSVRQGLRYEQYFGPGTRLTVT.

This clone qualifies as medium-sized (0.01 to 0.1%). This sequence joins TRBV11-1 and TRBJ2-7; D tentatively fits TRBD1 or TRBD2 (5 bases each). CDR3 length: 15 residues. With 2 bases removed from V and 2 bases from J, the gap between germline ends came to 13 bases. CDR1 is SGHAT and CDR2 is FQDESV in the germline V gene (reference sequence). CDR3 DNA sequence: TGTGCCAGCAGCTTACCCCGGGACGGAACCTACGAGCAGTACTTC. The encoded protein is CASSLPRDGTYEQYF.

The chain joins TRBV6-6 to TRBJ2-1, with 8 bases matching TRBD2. V was clipped by 6 bases and J by 1 base; unmatched bases: 8. Germline lookup yields CDR1 MNHNY and CDR2 SVGAGI (reference sequence). The CDR3 contains 16 residues. CDR3 loop: CASRAFGGGSYNEQFF. Here the CDR3 DNA reads TGTGCCAGCAGAGCCTTTGGCGGGGGGTCCTACAATGAGCAGTTCTTC.

This chain joins TRBV6-4 and TRBJ1-1; D may be TRBD1 (5 bases). Germline CDR1 and CDR2: MRHNA and SNTAGT. Trimming pared 0 bases from V and 4 bases from J, leaving 9 bases between. The CDR3 runs 14 residues. CDR3 in amino acids: CASSDSGVATEAFF. Here the CDR3 DNA reads TGTGCCAGCAGTGACTCAGGGGTGGCCACTGAAGCTTTCTTT.

V usage is TRBV7-3 and J usage is TRBJ1-1, with D maybe TRBD1 (5 bases). CDR3 length: 15 amino acids. CDR1 and CDR2 (germline): SGHTA, FQGTGA. V shed 1 base and J shed 1 base, with 10 bases lying between them. Here the CDR3 DNA reads TGTGCCAGCAGCTTAAGTGGGGCAGCGAACACTGAAGCTTTCTTT. Residues: CASSLSGAANTEAFF.

V is TRBV18 and J is TRBJ2-2; 11 bases are a match to TRBD2. CDR1 is KGHSH, CDR2 LQKENI, per germline. J gave up 0 bases and V 6 bases, and 3 bases lay outside the gene matches. This CDR3 contains 16 residues. The DNA of the CDR3 is TGTGCCAGCTCCGTACTAGCGGGGGCGAACACCGGGGAGCTGTTTTTT. Amino acid sequence: CASSVLAGANTGELFF.

This chain uses TRBV10-3 with TRBJ2-1; 15 bases are shared with TRBD2. Germline V gene sequence: CDR1 ENHRY, CDR2 SYGVKD. Trimming at V came to 3 bases and at J to 8 bases, leaving 8 bases not matched to a gene. The CDR3 runs 17 residues. In DNA, the CDR3 is TGTGCCATCAGTGAAGGACTAGCGGGGGGGCGGTCGGATGAGCAGTTCTTC. Its translation is CAISEGLAGGRSDEQFF.

The chain joins TRBV27 to TRBJ1-5; a possible D gene is TRBD1 (5 bases). The V end lost 4 bases, the J end lost 4 bases, and 8 bases lay between the germline ends. CDR3 length: 13 amino acids. Germline lookup yields CDR1 MNHEY and CDR2 SMNVEV (reference sequence). This chain's CDR3 is CASSYGANQPQHF. CDR3 nucleotide sequence: TGTGCCAGCAGTTACGGGGCAAATCAGCCCCAGCATTTT.

The chain carries TRBV6-6 and TRBJ1-2; D is unclear. The CDR3 runs to 13 residues. Germline-derived CDR1 and CDR2 are MNHNY and SVGAGI (reference sequence). Between the trimmed V and J ends, which lost 6 bases and 7 bases, there was a span of 15 bases. The CDR3 here is CASREPPSGGYTF. The CDR3 DNA is TGTGCCAGCAGGGAACCCCCGAGCGGTGGCTACACCTTC.